The rows below give T cell receptor beta chains drawn from one sample of a study of T-cell memory formation after mild COVID-19. MiXCR was run by TCRdb on the 5' RACE reads, yielding one entry per CDR3 protein. Of 350,000 to 500,000 distinct CDR3 sequences listed, roughly 17% are singletons. Sequencing was carried out using PBMCs or a T cell subset sorted from them (not recorded which). Receptors were obtained from a young man who had mild COVID-19 (a few samples of this study predate the infection). Cell type and time point are not known. The CDR3 runs from the conserved cysteine through the conserved F or W. The D gene is left open where the match is weak. Rows may omit the clone size; those that give it use once, few, many or a size class.

>TRBJ2-5|TRBD1|few|TRBV7-2
TGTGCCAGCAGCGAGAGGGACAGGCGATCGGGGGCCCAGTACTTC
CASSERDRRSGAQYF
>TRBJ1-5|TRBD1|-|TRBV28
TGTGCCAGCAGTTTTCCGGGACAGGGAGAGCATTTT
CASSFPGQGEHF
>TRBJ2-3|TRBD1|-|TRBV5-1
TGCGCCAGCAGCTTGTCCGGGACAGGGGGCACAGATACGCAGTATTTT
CASSLSGTGGTDTQYF
>TRBJ2-2|TRBD1|once|TRBV4-1
TGCGCCAGCAGCGATACAGGGGATACCGGGGAGCTGTTTTTT
CASSDTGDTGELFF
>TRBJ2-7|-|-|TRBV20-1
TGCAGTGCCCTGGAGGGCGGGATCTCCTACGAGCAGTACTTC
CSALEGGISYEQYF
>TRBJ2-7|-|-|TRBV6-2/TRBV6-3
TGTGCCAGCAGCTTTTTCACAGGGTCCGAGCAGTACTTC
CASSFFTGSEQYF
>TRBJ2-1|TRBD2|few|TRBV13
TGTGCCAGCAGCCGCGGGAGGCCCTACAATGAGCAGTTCTTC
CASSRGRPYNEQFF
>TRBJ1-6|TRBD1|-|TRBV7-2
TGTGCCAGCAGCTGGACAGGGTCGGAAAGTAGAACACCCCTCCACTTT
CASSWTGSESRTPLHF
>TRBJ2-1|-|-|TRBV7-2
TGTGCCAGCAGCCCACTGGGGCTTGACAATGAGCAGTTCTTC
CASSPLGLDNEQFF
>TRBJ1-2|-|-|TRBV7-2
TGTGCCAGCGGCAAACAGGGTGATGGCTACACCTTC
CASGKQGDGYTF
>TRBJ2-3|-|many|TRBV7-2
TGTGCCAGCAGCCCAGGCGGCGTTGCCGGGCAGTATTTT
CASSPGGVAGQYF